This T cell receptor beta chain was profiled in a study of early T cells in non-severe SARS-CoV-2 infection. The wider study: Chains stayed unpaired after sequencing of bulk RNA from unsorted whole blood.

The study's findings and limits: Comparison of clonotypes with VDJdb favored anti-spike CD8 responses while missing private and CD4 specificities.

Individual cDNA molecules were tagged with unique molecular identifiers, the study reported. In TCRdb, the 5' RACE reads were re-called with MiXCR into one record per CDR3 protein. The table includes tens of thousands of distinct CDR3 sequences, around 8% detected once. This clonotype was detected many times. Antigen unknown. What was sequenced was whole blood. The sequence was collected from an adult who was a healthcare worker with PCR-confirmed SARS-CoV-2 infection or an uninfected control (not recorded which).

The CDR3 here is CASSFPAGQVDNSPLHF. CDR3 nucleotide sequence: TGTGCCAGCAGCTTCCCCGCGGGACAGGTTGATAATTCACCCCTCCACTTT. V usage is TRBV7-8 and J usage is TRBJ1-6; 8 bases are shared with TRBD1. The CDR3 is 17 residues long. From germline, CDR1 is SGHVS and CDR2 FQNEAQ. V was clipped by 3 bases and J by 5 bases; unmatched bases: 9. The whole variable domain, filled in from reference TRBV7-8 and TRBJ1-6, reads GAGVSQSPRYKVAKRGQDVALRCDPISGHVSLFWYQQALGQGPEFLTYFQNEAQLDKSGLPSDRFFAERPEGSVSTLKIQRTQQEDSAVYLCASSFPAGQVDNSPLHFGNGTRLTVT.